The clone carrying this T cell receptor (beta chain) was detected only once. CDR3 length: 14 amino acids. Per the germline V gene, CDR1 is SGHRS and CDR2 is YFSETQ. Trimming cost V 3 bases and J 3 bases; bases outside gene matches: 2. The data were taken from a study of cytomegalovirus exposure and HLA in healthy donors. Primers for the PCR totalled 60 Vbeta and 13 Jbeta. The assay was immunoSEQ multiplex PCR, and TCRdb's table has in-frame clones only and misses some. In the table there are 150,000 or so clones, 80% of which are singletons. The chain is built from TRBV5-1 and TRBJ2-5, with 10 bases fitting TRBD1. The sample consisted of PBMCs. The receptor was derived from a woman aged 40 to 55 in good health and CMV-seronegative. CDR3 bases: TGCGCCAGCAGCTCGACAGGGGGCGAAGAGACCCAGTACTTC. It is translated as CASSSTGGEETQYF.